This T cell receptor (beta chain) was found in a study of cytomegalovirus exposure and HLA in healthy donors. Study conclusions and caveats: Three chains tied to CMV proved CMV antigen-specific in vitro.

For this clone: As yet, its antigen is unknown.

The CDR3 has 15 amino acids. Germline CDR1 reads LNHDA; CDR2 reads SQIVND (reference sequence). The V gene end was trimmed by 3 bases and the J gene end by 6 bases; junction bases not matched to a gene: 7. PCR involved 60 Vbeta and 13 Jbeta primers. Assay: immunoSEQ multiplex PCR; the TCRdb copy retains only in-frame clones and omits some. The data show more than 150,000 clones, 82% seen once. The sequencing input was PBMCs. The genes are TRBV19 and TRBJ1-1; 10 bases line up with TRBD1. The sequence came from a man aged 40-49 years in good health and CMV-seronegative. CDR3 nucleotides: TGTGCCAGTAGTATTTCTTCAGGACAGGGGGCTGAAGCTTTCTTT. This codes for CASSISSGQGAEAFF.